The 27 T cell receptor beta chains given below trace back to one sample, sequenced in a study of shared clonotypes between healthy human individuals. Clones were sequenced by immunoSEQ multiplex PCR, and TCRdb holds only the in-frame ones, with some missing. The repertoire holds over a million clones, with 95% to 97% as singletons. Specimen: naive CD4+ T cells sorted from blood. Subset: CD45RA+ positively selected. The origin of the receptors is a man between 25 and 39 years old in good health.

This clone was detected only once. J is TRBJ2-7 and V is TRBV2, with 11 bases fitting TRBD2. There are 14 residues in the CDR3. J lost 3 bases, V lost 4 bases, and 2 bases had no gene match. Per the germline V gene, CDR1 is SNHLY and CDR2 is FYNNEI. CDR3 in DNA: TGTGCCAGCAGTGTAGGACTAGCGGGCTACGAGCAGTACTTC. Its translation: CASSVGLAGYEQYF.

The rearrangement uses TRBV6-1 and TRBJ2-1; D unresolved. The length of the CDR3 is 11 residues. In germline, CDR1 is MNHNS, CDR2 SASEGT. V gave up 6 bases and J gave up 6 bases, with 6 bases separating them. The CDR3 nucleotides read TGTGCCAGCAGGCTAGTCAATGAGCAGTTCTTC. The encoded protein is CASRLVNEQFF.

This clone was observed a handful of times. The chain couples TRBV5-1 to TRBJ2-2, with D tentatively TRBD1 (6 bases). V was clipped by 3 bases and J by 2 bases, with 11 bases between them. Germline assignment: CDR1 SGHRS and CDR2 YFSETQ. This CDR3 is 15 amino acids long. CDR3 residues: CASSSDRANTGELFF. CDR3 DNA sequence: TGCGCCAGCAGCTCGGACAGAGCAAACACCGGGGAGCTGTTTTTT.

The chain combines TRBV5-6 with TRBJ1-3, with D uncertain. The CDR3 runs 15 residues. Germline V CDR1 and CDR2: SGHDT, YYEEEE. The V and J ends lost 2 bases and 0 bases respectively, with 9 bases between them. This CDR3 is CASSFPQNSGNTIYF. DNA of the CDR3: TGTGCCAGCAGCTTCCCCCAGAACTCTGGAAACACCATATATTTT.

This sequence joins TRBV18 and TRBJ2-3, with TRBD2 matching over 9 bases. The germline V gene has CDR1 KGHSH and CDR2 LQKENI. The V segment lost 1 base and the J segment 3 bases; nucleotides outside the gene matches: 8. The CDR3 runs to 17 residues. The CDR3 loop is CASSPRFQREVTDTQYF. The CDR3 DNA sequence: TGTGCCAGCTCACCACGGTTCCAGCGGGAGGTGACAGATACGCAGTATTTT.

V usage is TRBV7-9 and J usage is TRBJ2-7; 10 bases align to TRBD1. CDR3 length equals 16 residues. Germline loops: CDR1 SEHNR, CDR2 FQNEAQ (reference sequence). V was pared by 4 bases and J by 3 bases, with 9 bases of the junction left unmatched. CDR3 residues: CASSYPGQGIDYEQYF. As DNA, the CDR3 is TGTGCCAGCAGCTACCCGGGACAGGGGATCGACTACGAGCAGTACTTC.

For this clone: The same CDR3 is also encoded by other DNA sequences in this sample. The CDR3 nucleotides read TGTGCCAGCAGCTTAGATCTGCGACTTTACAATGAGCAGTTCTTC. It specifies CASSLDLRLYNEQFF. The chain is built from TRBV11-2 and TRBJ2-1; D not certain. V lost 0 bases to trimming and J lost 4 bases, with 10 bases between them. The length of the CDR3 is 15 residues. In germline, CDR1 is SGHAT, CDR2 FQNNGV. Full variable domain (missing parts from reference TRBV11-2 and TRBJ2-1): EAGVAQSPRYKIIEKRQSVAFWCNPISGHATLYWYQQILGQGPKLLIQFQNNGVVDDSQLPKDRFSAERLKGVDSTLKIQPAKLEDSAVYLCASSLDLRLYNEQFFGPGTRLTVL.

The V and J genes are TRBV9 and TRBJ1-1; 7 bases agree with TRBD1. J was trimmed by 7 bases and V by 4 bases; bases with no gene match: 4. Germline V CDR1 and CDR2: SGDLS, YYNGEE. CDR3 size: 12 residues. The CDR3 DNA is TGTGCCAGCAGCCTCCGACAGGGTGAAGCTTTCTTT. The encoded protein is CASSLRQGEAFF.

The chain joins TRBV19 to TRBJ2-2; 11 bases fit TRBD2. The CDR3 is 15 residues long. Germline loops: CDR1 LNHDA, CDR2 SQIVND (reference sequence). V shed 6 bases, J shed 5 bases, and the junction held 5 bases outside the gene matches. The CDR3 sequence: CASRLTSGRTGELFF. The DNA of the CDR3 is TGTGCCAGTAGGCTTACTAGCGGGAGAACCGGGGAGCTGTTTTTT.

The V gene is TRBV5-1, the J gene TRBJ1-5, with 8 bases lining up with TRBD1. The ends lost 4 bases at V and 0 bases at J; junction bases unmatched: 9. Germline loops: CDR1 SGHRS, CDR2 YFSETQ. This CDR3 region has 17 residues. In DNA form, the CDR3 reads TGCGCCAGCAGCCTCGCCCCGGGACAGGATAGCAATCAGCCCCAGCATTTT. Amino acids: CASSLAPGQDSNQPQHF.

The V call is TRBV9, the J call TRBJ2-2, with unresolved D. The CDR3 is 13 amino acids. V lost 4 bases and J lost 8, with 12 bases in between. The germline V gene has CDR1 SGDLS and CDR2 YYNGEE. This CDR3 is CASSTSGLGELFF. CDR3 bases: TGTGCCAGCAGCACGTCCGGGTTAGGGGAGCTGTTTTTT.

The genes are TRBV5-6 and TRBJ1-3; D remains unclear. Per the germline V gene, CDR1 is SGHDT and CDR2 is YYEEEE. With 4 bases removed from V and 4 bases from J, the gap between germline ends came to 9 bases. The CDR3 spans 13 residues. CDR3 residues: CASSRVIGNTIYF. The DNA for the CDR3 is TGTGCCAGCAGCCGAGTGATAGGAAACACCATATATTTT.

The V call is TRBV18, the J call TRBJ2-6, with D possibly matching TRBD2 (5 bases). V lost 2 bases and J 4 bases, leaving 15 bases between the germline ends. The CDR3 has 17 residues. CDR1 is KGHSH, CDR2 LQKENI, per germline. CDR3 DNA sequence: TGTGCCAGCTCACCAACGGTAAGGAGGACGGGGGCCAACGTCCTGACTTTC. Amino acids: CASSPTVRRTGANVLTF.

The chain combines TRBV2 with TRBJ2-5, with 7 bases fitting TRBD1. The length of the CDR3 is 13 residues. Germline CDR1 SNHLY, CDR2 FYNNEI. V was pared by 9 bases and J by 0 bases, with 4 bases of the junction left unmatched. The CDR3 loop reads CARGQADQETQYF. The CDR3 DNA follows: TGTGCCAGAGGACAGGCCGACCAAGAGACCCAGTACTTC. The entire variable domain, with the rest obtained from reference TRBV2 and TRBJ2-5, is as follows: EPEVTQTPSHQVTQMGQEVILRCVPISNHLYFYWYRQILGQKVEFLVSFYNNEISEKSEIFDDQFSVERPDGSNFTLKIRSTKLEDSAMYFCARGQADQETQYFGPGTRLLVL.

The V call is TRBV28, the J call TRBJ1-5, with 8 bases identical to TRBD1. The length of the CDR3 is 15 residues. Trimming removed 6 bases from V and 5 bases from J; junction bases left unmatched: 9. Germline V gives CDR1 MDHEN, CDR2 SYDVKM. The CDR3 DNA reads as TGTGCCAGCAGCTCGACAGGGGTTGGGGATCAGCCCCAGCATTTT. It encodes CASSSTGVGDQPQHF.

The V call is TRBV28, the J call TRBJ1-2; 9 bases agree with TRBD1. The germline V gene has CDR1 MDHEN and CDR2 SYDVKM. J lost 1 base, V lost 6 bases, and 6 bases had no gene match. The CDR3 has 15 residues. DNA of the CDR3: TGTGCCAGCAGAGAACAGGGGGCCCTTAACTATGGCTACACCTTC. Translating it yields CASREQGALNYGYTF.

V is TRBV7-6 and J is TRBJ1-3; no definite D call. The germline V and J ends were trimmed by 0 bases and 2 bases, with 8 bases remaining between them. Germline CDR1 is SGHVS and CDR2 is FNYEAQ. The CDR3 is 15 residues long. The CDR3 DNA reads as TGTGCCAGCAGCTTAGCACCGGATCCTGGAAACACCATATATTTT. Translating gives CASSLAPDPGNTIYF. Variable domain in full (rest from reference TRBV7-6 and TRBJ1-3): GAGVSQSPRYKVTKRGQDVALRCDPISGHVSLYWYRQALGQGPEFLTYFNYEAQQDKSGLPNDRFSAERPEGSISTLTIQRTEQRDSAMYRCASSLAPDPGNTIYFGEGSWLTVV.

The chain recombines TRBV28 with TRBJ2-4; D call uncertain. With 6 bases removed from V and 2 bases from J, the gap between germline ends came to 5 bases. CDR3 length equals 12 residues. In germline, CDR1 is MDHEN, CDR2 SYDVKM. In DNA form, the CDR3 reads TGTGCCAGCAGCCTCTCCAAAAACATTCAGTACTTC. Translation gives CASSLSKNIQYF.

This clone was recorded only once. The chain combines TRBV18 with TRBJ1-1, with D tentatively TRBD1 (5 bases). Per germline, CDR1 KGHSH and CDR2 LQKENI. Deletions cut 8 bases from V and 0 bases from J, with 16 bases between. The length of the CDR3 is 15 residues. CDR3 region: CASASLDSMNTEAFF. Here the CDR3 DNA reads TGTGCCAGCGCCAGCTTAGACAGCATGAACACTGAAGCTTTCTTT.

The chain employs TRBV20-1 and TRBJ1-1, with unresolved D. This CDR3 has 11 amino acids. V gave up 6 bases and J gave up 7 bases, with 12 bases separating them. Germline V gene data show CDR1 as DFQATT and CDR2 as SNEGSKA (reference sequence). This CDR3 reads CSARGQIEAFF. The CDR3 nucleotides read TGCAGTGCCCGAGGGCAGATTGAAGCTTTCTTT.

The J gene is TRBJ2-3, the V gene TRBV9; 9 positions match TRBD1. The V gene's germline CDR1 is SGDLS and CDR2 YYNGEE. There are 15 residues in the CDR3. With 2 bases clipped from V and 4 bases from J, the junction kept 5 bases outside the gene matches. The chain's CDR3 is CASSVRDRDADTQYF. DNA for the CDR3: TGTGCCAGCAGCGTCCGGGACAGGGACGCAGATACGCAGTATTTT.

This chain joins TRBV29-1 and TRBJ1-2; no definite D call. V was trimmed by 4 bases and J by 4 bases, leaving 16 bases between them. Germline V gives CDR1 SQVTM, CDR2 ANQGSEA. This CDR3 region has 14 residues. CDR3 in amino acids: CSVAWGEGGYGYTF. In DNA form, the CDR3 reads TGCAGCGTTGCTTGGGGAGAGGGAGGCTATGGCTACACCTTC.

V gene TRBV23-1 combines with J gene TRBJ2-3, with a possible D match to TRBD2 (5 bases). TRBV23-1 is placed among ORFs of uncertain function. The V gene lost 0 bases and the J gene lost 0 bases, with 7 bases spanning the gap. The CDR3 extends over 15 amino acids. This CDR3 is CASSQSEDSTDTQYF. For the CDR3, the DNA is TGCGCCAGCAGTCAATCGGAGGATAGCACAGATACGCAGTATTTT.

J is TRBJ2-7 and V is TRBV18; a weak D match, TRBD2 (7 bases). V lost 1 base to trimming and J lost 7 bases, with 14 bases between them. This CDR3 region has 14 residues. Germline V CDR1 and CDR2: KGHSH, LQKENI. CDR3 bases: TGTGCCAGCTCACCACGCCGGGGGGCGCAAGAGCAGTACTTC. It is translated as CASSPRRGAQEQYF.

The V call is TRBV10-2, the J call TRBJ1-5, with TRBD1 identical over 8 bases. Trimming removed 2 bases from V and 2 bases from J; junction bases left unmatched: 5. Germline CDR1 and CDR2: WSHSY and SAAADI. The CDR3 length is 16 residues. CDR3: CASSERLQGGNQPQHF. Here the CDR3 DNA reads TGCGCCAGCAGTGAGCGCTTACAGGGGGGCAATCAGCCCCAGCATTTT.

The rearrangement uses TRBV6-1 and TRBJ2-7; no clear D. V was trimmed by 7 bases and J by 7 bases, leaving 17 bases between them. This CDR3 spans 13 amino acids. Germline loops: CDR1 MNHNS, CDR2 SASEGT. This CDR3 is CASINGPHGEQYF. CDR3 coding DNA: TGTGCCAGCATAAACGGACCTCATGGGGAGCAGTACTTC.

This rearrangement joins TRBV19 to TRBJ1-1, with D tentatively TRBD1 (6 bases). The CDR3 loop spans 16 amino acids. Germline V gene data show CDR1 as LNHDA and CDR2 as SQIVND (reference sequence). V lost 7 bases, J lost 4 bases, and 22 bases lay in between. This chain's CDR3 is CASTTGVPGGGTEAFF. The CDR3 DNA is TGTGCCAGTACCACCGGAGTACCCGGAGGGGGCACTGAAGCTTTCTTT.